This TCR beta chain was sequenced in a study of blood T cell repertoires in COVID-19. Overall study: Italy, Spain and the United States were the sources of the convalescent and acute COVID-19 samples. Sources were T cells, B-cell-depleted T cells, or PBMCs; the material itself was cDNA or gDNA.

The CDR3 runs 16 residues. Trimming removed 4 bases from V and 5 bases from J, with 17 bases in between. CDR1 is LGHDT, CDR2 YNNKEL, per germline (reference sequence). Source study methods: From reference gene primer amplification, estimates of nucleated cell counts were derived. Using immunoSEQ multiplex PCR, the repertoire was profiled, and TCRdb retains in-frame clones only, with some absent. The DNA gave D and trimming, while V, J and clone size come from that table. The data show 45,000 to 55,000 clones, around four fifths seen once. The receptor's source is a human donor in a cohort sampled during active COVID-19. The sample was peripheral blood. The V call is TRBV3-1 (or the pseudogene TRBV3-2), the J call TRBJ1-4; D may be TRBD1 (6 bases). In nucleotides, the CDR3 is TGTGCCAGCAGCCGAGGCTCAGGGGTGCCAAATGAAAAACTGTTTTTT. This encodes CASSRGSGVPNEKLFF.